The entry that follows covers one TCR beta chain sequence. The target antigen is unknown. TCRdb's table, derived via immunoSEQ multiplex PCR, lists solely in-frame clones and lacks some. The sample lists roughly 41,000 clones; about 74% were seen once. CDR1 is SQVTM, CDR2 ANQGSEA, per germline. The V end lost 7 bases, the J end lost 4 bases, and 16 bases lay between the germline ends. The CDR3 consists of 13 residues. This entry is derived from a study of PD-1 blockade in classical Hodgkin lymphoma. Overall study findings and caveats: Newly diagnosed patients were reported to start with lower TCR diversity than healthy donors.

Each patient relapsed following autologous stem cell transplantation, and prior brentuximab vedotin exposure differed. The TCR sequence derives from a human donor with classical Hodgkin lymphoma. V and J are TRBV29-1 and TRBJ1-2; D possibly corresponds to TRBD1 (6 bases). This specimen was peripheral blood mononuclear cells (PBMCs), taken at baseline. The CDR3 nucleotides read TGCAGCGCCGGAAGGGGGGGCGGCTATGGCTACACCTTC. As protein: CSAGRGGGYGYTF.